The 27 T cell receptor beta chains reported below all come from one sample, sequenced in a study of T cell responses to AZD1222 COVID-19 vaccine. This table comes from immunoSEQ multiplex PCR, and its TCRdb copy is limited to in-frame clones, with some not included. The data hold about 110,000 clones, with around 83% observed a single time. The specimen was peripheral blood, collected on day 0 of AZD1222 vaccination. These receptors all stem from an adult in good health.

The V call is TRBV5-1, the J call TRBJ1-1, with D hard to call. With 4 bases removed from V and 3 bases from J, the gap between germline ends came to 16 bases. This CDR3 contains 15 residues. The germline V gene encodes CDR1 SGHRS and CDR2 YFSETQ. The CDR3 here is CASSPRTEPYTEAFF. CDR3 DNA: TGCGCCAGCAGCCCGCGGACTGAACCTTACACTGAAGCTTTCTTT.

The V gene is TRBV27, the J gene TRBJ1-2, with 10 bases that match TRBD1. CDR1 and CDR2 (germline): MNHEY, SMNVEV (reference sequence). This CDR3 has 14 amino acids. Unmatched junction bases numbered 8, after V lost 6 bases and J lost 7 bases. CDR3 region: CASSPGQGVGGYTF. In DNA form, the CDR3 reads TGTGCCAGCAGCCCCGGACAGGGGGTGGGTGGCTACACCTTC.

The chain joins TRBV6-2 or TRBV6-3 to TRBJ2-7, with 12 bases identical to TRBD2. CDR1 and CDR2 (germline): MNHEY, SVGEGT. This CDR3 has 18 residues. The junction had 7 bases not matched to a gene; V was cut back by 0 bases and J by 1 base. The CDR3 protein is CASSYSTSGSYISYEQYF. The CDR3 coding sequence is TGTGCCAGCAGTTACTCGACTAGCGGGAGTTACATTTCCTACGAGCAGTACTTC.

Only one count was recorded for this clone. J is TRBJ1-2 and V is TRBV19; tentatively, D is TRBD1 (5 bases). The CDR3 spans 13 residues. The V and J ends lost 5 bases and 4 bases respectively, with 11 bases between them. The germline gives CDR1 LNHDA, CDR2 SQIVND (reference sequence). CDR3 in amino acids: CASSEGLTYGYTF. The CDR3 DNA reads TGTGCCAGTAGTGAGGGACTGACCTATGGCTACACCTTC. Combining the CDR3 with reference TRBV19 and TRBJ1-2 gives the whole variable domain DGGITQSPKYLFRKEGQNVTLSCEQNLNHDAMYWYRQDPGQGLRLIYYSQIVNDFQKGDIAEGYSVSREKKESFPLTVTSAQKNPTAFYLCASSEGLTYGYTFGSGTRLTVV.

The chain has TRBV12-3 or TRBV12-4 and TRBJ1-4, with a possible D match to TRBD1 (6 bases). The CDR3 runs to 13 residues. Trimming removed 8 bases at V and 10 bases at J, with 17 bases between. The CDR3 nucleotides read TGTGCCAGCGGTAAAACAGGGTCTGGAAAACTGTTTTTT. Its translation is CASGKTGSGKLFF.

This chain joins TRBV15 and TRBJ1-4, with D possibly being TRBD1 (6 bases). This CDR3 comprises 14 residues. CDR1 is LNHNV, CDR2 YYDKDF, per germline (reference sequence). V was clipped by 6 bases and J by 7 bases, with 15 bases between them. The CDR3 coding sequence is TGTGCCACCAGGACCGGGGGGGCAGGTGAAAAACTGTTTTTT. Its translation is CATRTGGAGEKLFF.

The chain combines TRBV4-3 with TRBJ2-4; 11 bases align to TRBD1. Germline CDR1 is LGHNA and CDR2 is YSLEER. J gave up 7 bases and V 1 base, and 3 bases lay outside the gene matches. There are 15 residues in the CDR3. The CDR3 protein is CASSQGGTGGNIQYF. As DNA, the CDR3 is TGCGCCAGCAGCCAAGGTGGGACAGGGGGGAACATTCAGTACTTC.

This clone was counted once. The rearrangement uses TRBV28 and TRBJ1-1, with TRBD1 matching 7 bases. The CDR3 runs to 16 residues. J was trimmed by 0 bases and V by 5 bases; bases with no gene match: 9. Germline values: CDR1 MDHEN, CDR2 SYDVKM. CDR3 loop: CASSNDRADVNTEAFF. The CDR3 coding sequence is TGTGCCAGCAGTAACGACAGGGCTGATGTGAACACTGAAGCTTTCTTT.

In its sample, this clone was seen a few times. V and J are TRBV5-1 and TRBJ2-1; D assignment may be TRBD1 or TRBD2 (5 bases each). The CDR3 length is 13 residues. The V gene lost 4 bases and the J gene lost 7 bases, with 12 bases spanning the gap. Germline CDR1 is SGHRS and CDR2 is YFSETQ. The CDR3 DNA reads TGCGCCAGCAGCCTGGGACCTGTGAATGAGCAGTTCTTC. It translates to CASSLGPVNEQFF.

The chain combines TRBV30 with TRBJ2-5; 10 bases map to TRBD2. V was pared by 3 bases and J by 2 bases, with 3 bases of the junction left unmatched. The CDR3 sequence is 14 residues long. Germline CDR1 and CDR2: GTSNPN and SVGIG (reference sequence). The CDR3 region is CAWRLSGGQETQYF. For the CDR3, the DNA is TGTGCCTGGAGACTTAGCGGGGGGCAAGAGACCCAGTACTTC.

V and J are TRBV12-3 or TRBV12-4 and TRBJ1-6; D might be TRBD1 (6 bases). The CDR3 has 13 amino acids. The ends were cut back, 10 bases at V and 10 bases at J, with 17 bases in the middle. CDR3 DNA: TGTGCCACCAAAGGGGGATTAAGATCACCCCTCCACTTT. Protein product: CATKGGLRSPLHF.

This chain uses TRBV3-1 (or the pseudogene TRBV3-2) with TRBJ2-5; D is possibly TRBD2 (6 bases). The CDR3 loop spans 16 amino acids. Per the germline V gene, CDR1 is LGHDT and CDR2 is YNNKEL (reference sequence). The V gene lost 1 base and the J gene lost 1 base, with 13 bases spanning the gap. CDR3 DNA sequence: TGTGCCAGCAGCCAAGTGCTGCCGGGACTCCAAGAGACCCAGTACTTC. This codes for CASSQVLPGLQETQYF.

With respect to this clone: Within the sample, other DNA sequences also encode this same CDR3. The rearrangement joins TRBV7-2 to TRBJ2-7; D perhaps matches TRBD2 (5 bases). This CDR3 comprises 14 residues. Trimming took 1 base from V and 2 from J, leaving 9 bases between them. Germline assignment: CDR1 SGHTA and CDR2 FQGNSA. The CDR3 reads CASSLGTGTYEQYF. In nucleotides, the CDR3 is TGTGCCAGCAGCTTAGGAACGGGAACCTACGAGCAGTACTTC.

V usage is TRBV29-1 and J usage is TRBJ2-7; a possible D gene is TRBD2 (5 bases). The CDR3 length is 12 residues. Deletions cut 0 bases from V and 4 bases from J, with 7 bases between. CDR1 SQVTM and CDR2 ANQGSEA come from the germline V gene. The chain's CDR3 is CSVEDEGYEQYF. CDR3 in DNA: TGCAGCGTTGAAGATGAGGGTTACGAGCAGTACTTC.

In this sample, this clone turned up once. The same CDR3 can be traced to other DNA sequences in this sample. The V call is TRBV3-1 (or the pseudogene TRBV3-2), the J call TRBJ2-5; D is unclear. The CDR3 has 12 amino acids. Germline V gene data show CDR1 as LGHDT and CDR2 as YNNKEL (reference sequence). Trimming cost V 1 base and J 4 bases, with 4 bases left between them. CDR3 DNA: TGTGCCAGCAGCCAAGTAGGAGAGACCCAGTACTTC. Amino acid sequence: CASSQVGETQYF.

The chain carries TRBV5-4 and TRBJ1-2, with D uncertain. Germline CDR1 is SGHNT and CDR2 is YYREEE (reference sequence). This CDR3 is built from 15 residues. The ends were cut back, 4 bases at V and 7 bases at J, with 20 bases in the middle. CDR3 in DNA: TGTGCCAGCAGCGAAGACGCCACCCGGAGTGCTGGCTACACCTTC. This sequence encodes CASSEDATRSAGYTF.

This sequence joins TRBV14 and TRBJ2-5; TRBD2 aligns across 7 bases. This CDR3 spans 12 amino acids. Germline CDR1 and CDR2: SGHDN and FVKESK. J was trimmed by 14 bases and V by 6 bases; bases with no gene match: 12. The CDR3 spells CASSKSSGELYF. In DNA form, the CDR3 reads TGTGCCAGCAGTAAATCGAGCGGGGAGTTATACTTC.

This clone has just one count. This chain links TRBV28 with TRBJ2-1; D uncertain. The V end lost 2 bases, the J end lost 0 bases, and 5 bases lay between the germline ends. The CDR3 has 14 amino acids. The germline V gene has CDR1 MDHEN and CDR2 SYDVKM. CDR3 residues: CASSLPSSYNEQFF. In DNA, the CDR3 is TGTGCCAGCAGTTTACCTAGCTCCTACAATGAGCAGTTCTTC.

This clone was seen a single time. The V and J genes are TRBV10-3 and TRBJ2-5; D may be TRBD1 (6 bases). From germline, CDR1 is ENHRY and CDR2 SYGVKD. The CDR3 spans 15 residues. V was cut by 3 bases and J by 1 base, with 12 bases left in between. In nucleotides, the CDR3 is TGTGCCATCAGTGAAGAGTTGGACAGCCAAGAGACCCAGTACTTC. Its translation: CAISEELDSQETQYF.

The chain carries TRBV5-1 and TRBJ1-1; D unclear. Trimming took off 1 base at V and 0 bases at J, with 13 bases between the two ends. Germline CDR1 SGHRS, CDR2 YFSETQ. The CDR3 sequence is 16 residues long. The CDR3 is CASSLLGSAMNTEAFF. CDR3 nucleotide sequence: TGCGCCAGCAGCTTGTTAGGGTCAGCGATGAACACTGAAGCTTTCTTT.

This clone was detected only once. The chain recombines TRBV6-6 with TRBJ1-6; D remains unclear. V gave up 3 bases and J gave up 0 bases, with 9 bases separating them. CDR3 length: 16 amino acids. The germline gives CDR1 MNHNY, CDR2 SVGAGI (reference sequence). The CDR3 nucleotides read TGTGCCAGCAGTTATGGCTACAGCTCCTATAATTCACCCCTCCACTTT. Encoded protein: CASSYGYSSYNSPLHF.

The gene calls are TRBV27 and TRBJ1-6, with D perhaps TRBD1 (5 bases). The germline V gene encodes CDR1 MNHEY and CDR2 SMNVEV (reference sequence). V lost 4 bases and J lost 5, with 9 bases in between. This CDR3 has 14 residues. This CDR3 is CASSWGRDNSPLHF. The CDR3 DNA reads as TGTGCCAGCAGTTGGGGACGGGATAATTCACCCCTCCACTTT.

This chain links TRBV6-6 with TRBJ1-3; TRBD1 is a possible D gene (6 bases). Trimming shortened V by 6 bases and J by 0 bases, and 9 bases separated the two germline ends. Germline values: CDR1 MNHNY, CDR2 SVGAGI (reference sequence). The CDR3 length is 14 residues. CDR3 sequence reads: CASSLTGSGNTIYF. The CDR3, as DNA: TGTGCCAGCAGCCTGACAGGCTCTGGAAACACCATATATTTT.

V usage is TRBV24-1 and J usage is TRBJ1-2; no firm D call. The V gene's germline CDR1 is KGHDR and CDR2 SFDVKD. The CDR3 length is 13 residues. Trimming shortened V by 2 bases and J by 4 bases, and 7 bases separated the two germline ends. This CDR3 reads CATSDSGSYGYTF. The DNA of the CDR3 is TGTGCCACCAGTGATTCAGGATCCTATGGCTACACCTTC.

The V call is TRBV5-1, the J call TRBJ1-4, with D perhaps TRBD1 (6 bases). The CDR3 extends over 14 amino acids. The V end was cut by 3 bases, the J end by 5 bases, with 11 bases between. CDR1 is SGHRS and CDR2 is YFSETQ in the germline V gene. This CDR3 is CASSSDRLNEKLFF. The CDR3 DNA is TGCGCCAGCAGCTCAGACAGGTTAAATGAAAAACTGTTTTTT.

The chain recombines TRBV5-1 with TRBJ2-3; 9 bases are shared with TRBD2. In germline, CDR1 is SGHRS, CDR2 YFSETQ. The junction had 16 bases not matched to a gene; V was cut back by 2 bases and J by 0 bases. The CDR3 spans 20 residues. The DNA for the CDR3 is TGCGCCAGCAGCTTCCGAGCGGGGGGCCAAGAGAGATATAGCACAGATACGCAGTATTTT. Encoded protein: CASSFRAGGQERYSTDTQYF.

The V gene is TRBV4-3, the J gene TRBJ1-5; the D gene is possibly TRBD1 (6 bases). Germline-derived CDR1 and CDR2 are LGHNA and YSLEER. This CDR3 spans 16 amino acids. V lost 0 bases to trimming and J lost 6 bases, with 15 bases between them. CDR3 nucleotide sequence: TGCGCCAGCAGCCAAGAAAGAAGCGACAGGAGTCAGCCCCAGCATTTT. Translation gives CASSQERSDRSQPQHF.